This TCR beta chain appears in the sequencing data of a study of blood T cell repertoires in COVID-19. Overall study context: There were acute and convalescent COVID-19 samples, and they came from the United States, Italy and Spain. T cells, B-cell-depleted T cells, or PBMCs supplied cDNA or gDNA.

Per the original data handling: Nucleated cell number was recorded as an estimate derived from reference gene primer amplification. This table comes from immunoSEQ multiplex PCR, and its TCRdb copy is limited to in-frame clones, with some not included. That table is the source of V, J and clone size, and D and trimming were worked out from the DNA. The repertoire holds about 350,000 clones, with approximately 90% as singletons. One Seattle source followed patients from active infection through their disease course. The CDR3 loop spans 14 amino acids. Per germline, CDR1 MRHNA and CDR2 SNTAGT. Trimming removed 3 bases from V and 1 base from J, with 9 bases in between.

This receptor was identified in an older woman with COVID-19, enrolled during active disease. Sequencing was performed on peripheral blood. V is TRBV6-4 and J is TRBJ1-1; TRBD1 is a possible D gene (5 bases). The CDR3 loop is CASSETEQNTEAFF. Here the CDR3 DNA reads TGTGCCAGCAGTGAGACAGAACAGAACACTGAAGCTTTCTTT.